Shown below are 2 T cell receptor beta chains from a single sample sequenced in a study of T cell repertoires in breast cancer. Blocking oligonucleotides added to a second nested PCR suppressed unpaired genes. TCRdb called the emulsion pairing reads again in MiXCR, with one record for every CDR3 protein. Here the sample spans tens of thousands of distinct CDR3 sequences, roughly 42% being singletons. The expanded emulsion RT-PCR method captured paired alpha and beta chains from CD8+ T cells. Sequencing used CD8+ T cells. These receptors all come from a pool of human donors with breast cancer or a healthy control (not recorded which).

The rearrangement uses TRBV30 and TRBJ1-1, with D uncertain. Trimming shortened V by 4 bases and J by 7 bases, and 13 bases separated the two germline ends. The length of the CDR3 is 12 residues. Per the germline V gene, CDR1 is GTSNPN and CDR2 is SVGIG (reference sequence). CDR3 DNA sequence: TGTGCCTGGACAATCTTCGGTGGTGAAGCTTTCTTT. This gives the protein CAWTIFGGEAFF.

A remark on this clonotype: A junction end diverges from the germline sequence, so it may reflect a read error. This sequence joins TRBV10-1 and TRBJ2-2, with D perhaps TRBD2 (6 bases). Per germline, CDR1 WNHNN and CDR2 SYGVQD (reference sequence). The CDR3 totals 15 residues. DNA of the CDR3: TGCGCCAGCAGTGGCCCCGGGACCCACACCGGGGGGCTGTTTTTT. Protein: CASSGPGTHTGGLFF.